This TCR beta chain was identified in a study of shared clonotypes between healthy human individuals. Study conclusions and caveats: Exclusively blood specimens were collected; tissue repertoires likely differ. Despite large depth, rarefaction showed incomplete sorted-subset sequencing.

CDR1 and CDR2 from the germline V gene are MNHNS and SASEGT. V gave up 3 bases and J gave up 6 bases, with 11 bases separating them. The length of the CDR3 is 14 residues. The naive CD8 fraction comprised CD45RO-negative cells positively selected for CCR7 and excluded terminally differentiated effector memory CD45RA+ cells. A deep-level run was used for the assay. Assay used: immunoSEQ multiplex PCR; TCRdb lists only in-frame clones, some missing. The sample includes around 2,100,000 clones, roughly 94% seen only once; the top ten take roughly 1%. As for this clone: Its specificity is unknown.

The rearrangement uses TRBV6-1 and TRBJ1-4; a weak D match, TRBD1 (5 bases). The sequenced sample was naive CD8+ T cells sorted from blood. This receptor was identified in a man between 18 and 29 years old in good health. The CDR3 region is CASSDNRLDEKLFF. The CDR3 DNA follows: TGTGCCAGCAGTGATAACAGGTTGGATGAAAAACTGTTTTTT.